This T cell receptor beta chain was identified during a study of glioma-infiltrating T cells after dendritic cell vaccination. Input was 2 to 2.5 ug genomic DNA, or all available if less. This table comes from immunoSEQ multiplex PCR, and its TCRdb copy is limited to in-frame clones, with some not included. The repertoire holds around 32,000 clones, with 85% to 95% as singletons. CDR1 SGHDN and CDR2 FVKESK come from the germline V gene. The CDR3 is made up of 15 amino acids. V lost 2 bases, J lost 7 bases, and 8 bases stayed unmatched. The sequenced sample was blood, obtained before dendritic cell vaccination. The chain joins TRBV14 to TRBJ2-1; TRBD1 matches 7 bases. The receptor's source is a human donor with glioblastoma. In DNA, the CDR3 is TGTGCCAGCAGCCAAATGACAGGGTGGTCGAATGAGCAGTTCTTC. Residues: CASSQMTGWSNEQFF.